This T cell receptor beta chain was recovered during a study of CD8+CD57+ T cells in acquired aplastic anemia. About the research overall: DNA from sorted CD4+ and CD8+ cells averaged 3.2 ug. Study-wide findings and caveats: Researchers report that fewer than 30 CD8+ CDR3 sequences appeared in both patients and controls.

Patients included in sequencing had previously demonstrated CD8+CD57+ cell expansion by flow cytometry. The enrolled patients all had severe acquired aplastic anemia. Turning to this clonotype: Its antigen remains unknown.

Genomic DNA constituted the template upon which TCR beta VDJ and CDR3 profiling was performed. TCRdb re-called the reads with MiXCR, one entry per CDR3 protein. The repertoire consists of approximately 120,000 distinct CDR3 sequences, with approximately 41% occurring once and the leading ten covering 2% to 3%. V was pared by 5 bases and J by 5 bases, with 6 bases between. The CDR3 length is 11 residues. Germline values: CDR1 SGHVS, CDR2 FNYEAQ. The sequence was collected from a human donor with aplastic anemia. Sequenced material: sorted CD4+, CD8+, or CD8+CD57+ T cells (not recorded which) from PBMCs. The chain combines TRBV7-6 with TRBJ1-2, with TRBD1 as a possible D gene (5 bases). The CDR3 reads CASSTGYGYTF. In DNA form, the CDR3 reads TGTGCCAGCAGCACAGGTTATGGCTACACCTTC.